Shown below are 10 T cell receptor beta chains from a single sample sequenced in a study of shared clonotypes between healthy human individuals (dated by TCRdb to the early 2020s). Library creation used the immunoSEQ multiplex PCR assay. This is the immuneACCESS table as TCRdb keeps it, with only in-frame sequences that have V and J called. A part of the clones is gone; compared with another copy, unresolved V genes explain less than half, and the rest is unexplained. The sample records around 980,000 clones, around 78% of which are singletons. The leading ten clones occupy more than 0.55% of the sample. The sequencing input was memory CD4+ T cells from PBMCs. Read against the paper, the sample's cell subset or site label means: CD45RA-negative fraction. The origin of the receptors is a man between 18 and 35 years old in good health. Some clones in this sample may be carry-over from other donors' samples.

V gene TRBV2 combines with J gene TRBJ1-1, with D possibly being TRBD1 (5 bases). Trimming left V 7 bases short and J 0 bases short, with 15 bases between. Germline CDR1 and CDR2: SNHLY and FYNNEI. The CDR3 runs to 15 residues. In DNA form, the CDR3 reads TGTGCCAGCACTCAGGGTCTCCCTATGAACACTGAAGCTTTCTTT. Amino acid sequence: CASTQGLPMNTEAFF.

The V and J genes are TRBV6-5 and TRBJ1-6, with D uncertain. The CDR3 is 12 residues long. The V end lost 6 bases, the J end lost 10 bases, and 10 bases lay between the germline ends. Germline V gene sequence: CDR1 MNHEY, CDR2 SVGAGI. This chain's CDR3 is CASSLNRSPLHF. The CDR3 bases are TGTGCCAGCAGCCTGAACAGATCACCCCTCCACTTT.

V and J are TRBV2 and TRBJ2-6; 9 bases agree with TRBD1. With 2 bases clipped from V and 1 base from J, the junction kept 12 bases outside the gene matches. The CDR3 totals 20 residues. CDR1 is SNHLY, CDR2 FYNNEI, per germline. CDR3: CASSEREGDRGSSGANVLTF. The CDR3 DNA reads TGTGCCAGCAGTGAACGCGAGGGCGACAGGGGGTCTTCTGGGGCCAACGTCCTGACTTTC. The complete variable domain, with remaining parts taken from reference TRBV2 and TRBJ2-6, reads EPEVTQTPSHQVTQMGQEVILRCVPISNHLYFYWYRQILGQKVEFLVSFYNNEISEKSEIFDDQFSVERPDGSNFTLKIRSTKLEDSAMYFCASSEREGDRGSSGANVLTFGAGSRLTVL.

The chain links TRBV7-9 to TRBJ1-1, with no clear D. Looked up from germline, CDR1 is SEHNR and CDR2 is FQNEAQ (reference sequence). V gave up 1 base and J gave up 1 base, with 13 bases separating them. This CDR3 region has 16 residues. Written as DNA, the CDR3 is TGTGCCAGCAGCTTAGGTGCCGCTTCCGGGAACACTGAAGCTTTCTTT. Amino acid sequence: CASSLGAASGNTEAFF.

The chain joins TRBV4-1 to TRBJ2-7; a possible D gene is TRBD2 (5 bases). The germline CDR1 and CDR2 sequences are MGHRA and YSYEKL. The CDR3 is made up of 15 amino acids. V shed 2 bases and J shed 3 bases, with 14 bases lying between them. CDR3 DNA: TGCGCCAGCAGCCAAACCGGGGAAAGTTTCTACGAGCAGTACTTC. Encoded protein: CASSQTGESFYEQYF.

This chain uses TRBV29-1 with TRBJ2-7; D might be TRBD1 (5 bases). The germline CDR1 and CDR2 sequences are SQVTM and ANQGSEA. The V end was cut by 1 base, the J end by 7 bases, with 17 bases between. The CDR3 has 14 residues. The CDR3 loop is CSVEGQGPPGEQYF. CDR3 nucleotide sequence: TGCAGCGTTGAAGGGCAGGGCCCTCCAGGAGAGCAGTACTTC.

This clone appeared a single time. V and J are TRBV19 and TRBJ1-1, with D hard to call. V lost 3 bases, J lost 8 bases, and 13 bases lay in between. Looked up from germline, CDR1 is LNHDA and CDR2 is SQIVND (reference sequence). The CDR3 covers 13 residues. CDR3 loop: CASSIYGPREAFF. In DNA form, the CDR3 reads TGTGCCAGTAGTATTTACGGGCCAAGGGAAGCTTTCTTT.

The sample holds a few counts of this clone. The rearrangement joins TRBV6-1 to TRBJ1-1, with TRBD1 matching 7 bases. Germline V gives CDR1 MNHNS, CDR2 SASEGT. The J segment lost 4 bases and the V segment lost 10 bases, leaving 9 bases of the junction unmatched. This CDR3 region has 13 residues. CDR3 sequence reads: CATYRQGFTEAFF. CDR3 in DNA: TGTGCCACCTATAGACAGGGTTTCACTGAAGCTTTCTTT.

This chain uses TRBV5-4 with TRBJ2-3; D perhaps matches TRBD2 (7 bases). V lost 2 bases and J lost 5, with 12 bases in between. CDR1 and CDR2 (germline): SGHNT, YYREEE (reference sequence). This CDR3 contains 14 residues. The CDR3 here is CASSFWRGRDTQYF. The DNA for the CDR3 is TGTGCCAGCAGCTTCTGGCGGGGGCGAGATACGCAGTATTTT.

The V call is TRBV28, the J call TRBJ2-7; TRBD1 agrees at 7 bases. There are 13 residues in the CDR3. In germline, CDR1 is MDHEN, CDR2 SYDVKM. J gave up 2 bases and V 6 bases, and 4 bases lay outside the gene matches. The CDR3 loop is CASSRDSTYEQYF. DNA of the CDR3: TGTGCCAGCAGCCGGGACAGTACCTACGAGCAGTACTTC.